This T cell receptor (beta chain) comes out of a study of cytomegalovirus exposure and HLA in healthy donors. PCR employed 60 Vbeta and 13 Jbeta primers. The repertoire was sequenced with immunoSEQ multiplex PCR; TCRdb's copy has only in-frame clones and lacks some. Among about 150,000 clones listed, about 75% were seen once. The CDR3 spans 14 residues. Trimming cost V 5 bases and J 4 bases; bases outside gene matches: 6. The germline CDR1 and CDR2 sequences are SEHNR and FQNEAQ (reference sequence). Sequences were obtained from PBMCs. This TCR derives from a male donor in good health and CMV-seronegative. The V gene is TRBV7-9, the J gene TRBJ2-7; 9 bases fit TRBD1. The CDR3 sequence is CASSRGTGIYEQYF. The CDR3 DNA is TGTGCCAGCAGCAGGGGGACAGGGATTTACGAGCAGTACTTC.